This T cell receptor beta chain derives from a study of blood T cells in healthy people across ages (dated by TCRdb to the mid-2010s). Regarding the complete study: In model experiments, template switching captured roughly one uniquely barcoded TCR beta cDNA molecule for every two T cells. The study measured age-related changes in TCR beta repertoire diversity using deep sequencing normalized with unique cDNA molecular identifiers. The donors were divided into four age groups: young (average around 17 years), middle-aged (around 41), aged (roughly 60) and long-lived (82). To avoid experimental bias, donors of different ages were distributed randomly across sequencing lanes. Two additional independent replicas of 1 million unique cDNA reads from the same blood draw were analyzed for two donors (one aged 18 to 29 and one aged 80 or older). Study-wide conclusions, independent of this receptor: Estimates of total diversity based on one million sequenced T cells were regarded as lower bounds and as underestimates. Conclusive comparison of naive and antigen-experienced compartments was prevented by the profiling of bulk unsorted PBMCs. Compared with the aged group, the long-lived group had more naive CD4+ T cells, fewer expanded clones and increased TCR diversity, suggesting age selection. Observed TCR beta diversity per million T cells fell roughly linearly with age, and a significant reduction was already apparent by age roughly 40. A strong correlation was found between observed TCR beta diversity and the percentage of naive T cells measured by flow cytometry. Because the CMV infection status of the donors was unknown, age-related changes in expanded clonotypes may potentially have been confounded.

The donors were roughly 40 Caucasian individuals from Russia, aged 6 to 90 years, who were systemically healthy. Around 10 milliliters of peripheral blood were drawn from each donor into EDTA-treated Vacutainer tubes. Ficoll-Paque density-gradient centrifugation was used to isolate PBMCs, with at least 7 million per sample. Total RNA, at least 6 micrograms per sample, was extracted from PBMCs with Trizol reagent. Naive CD45RAhigh/CD27high T cell percentages were measured by flow cytometry on a PBMC aliquot from every donor. Cut back by 5 bases and 6 bases, the V and J ends lie 11 bases apart. The CDR3 contains 13 residues, cysteine and phenylalanine counted. The retained sequence is limited to the CDR3, 39 bases, with the frame set at the first base. CDR1 and CDR2, looked up from the germline V gene, are SGHVS and FQNEAQ. Receptor libraries were prepared by 5' RACE. These reads were obtained on an Illumina HiSeq 2500. The second PCR ran for about 6 to 12 cycles and used a J-beta primer mix along with a sample-barcoded 5' primer. A unique molecular identifier was introduced onto each TCR beta cDNA molecule by a template-switch 5' adaptor carrying 12 random nucleotides. Each sample yielded at least 2.5 million CDR3-containing paired-end reads. First-strand cDNA was synthesized from all RNA with the Mint cDNA synthesis kit, primed by a TRBC-specific oligonucleotide. Following uracil-DNA glycosylase treatment, a first 18-cycle PCR with universal primers M1SS and BC2_uni_R was performed on all cDNA. Under the source paper's analysis protocol: Each sample was normalized by randomly selecting 1 million high-quality reads, each carrying a distinct molecular identifier. Reads with shared molecular identifiers were discarded instead of being binned into consensus sequences. MiTCR, set to a Q25 quality threshold and the strictest error-elimination algorithm, was used for CDR3 identification, clonotype clustering and error correction. A nonparametric unseen species model with Euler transformation was used to estimate lower-bound total TCR beta diversity. TCRdb reprocessing: public reads trimmed at Q25 with fastp, clones called with MiXCR, in-frame beta chains kept. Rows with one shared CDR3 protein collapse into an entry with the most common genes and DNA. TCRdb assigned the V and J calls; the authors' analysis was not used. Here the sample has approximately 800,000 distinct CDR3 sequences; 53% occur a single time. Of the sample, under 50% falls within the top ten clones.

In this sample, this clonotype turned up a few times. There is no known antigen for this receptor. No clone much larger than this one lies a single base away; base qualities are absent. The clonotype originates from a man at least 80 years old in good health. The rearranged chain carries TRBV7-8 and TRBJ2-1, with the D gene not confidently named. Sample: blood. The DNA sequence is as follows: TGTGCCAGCAGCCTATCTCTAGTCAATGAGCAGTTCTTC. Its amino acids are CASSLSLVNEQFF.